The 29 T cell receptor beta chains listed next were all sequenced from one sample in a study of Graves' ophthalmopathy and Graves' hyperthyroidism. For repertoire sequencing, the TCR beta CDR3 regions were amplified from RNA transcripts. HTBI primers primed a first-round RT-PCR, and a second-round multiplex PCR followed. One entry per CDR3 protein, called by TCRdb with MiXCR from the multiplex PCR reads. The sample yields around 600,000 distinct CDR3 sequences, over 40% seen once. The sample taken for sequencing was peripheral blood. The receptors stem from an adult man with Graves' ophthalmopathy.

This clonotype was picked up many times. The rearrangement links TRBV9 to TRBJ1-2; 10 bases map to TRBD1. The CDR3 is made up of 15 amino acids. Trimming at V came to 0 bases and at J to 8 bases, leaving 7 bases not matched to a gene. The germline gives CDR1 SGDLS, CDR2 YYNGEE. The CDR3 nucleotides are TGTGCCAGCAGCGTAGAGGCCGACAGGGGGCAAGGCTACACCTTC. The encoded protein is CASSVEADRGQGYTF.

This clonotype was observed many times. CDR3 in DNA: TGTGCCAGCAGCTTGGTCGCCAGGGCGGGGGGCTACACCTTC. It yields the protein CASSLVARAGGYTF. V gene TRBV5-5 combines with J gene TRBJ1-2; a weak D match, TRBD1 (5 bases). Germline values: CDR1 SGHKS, CDR2 YYEKEE (reference sequence). This CDR3 is 14 amino acids long. Between the trimmed V and J ends, which lost 0 bases and 8 bases, there was a span of 14 bases.

This clonotype has a count of ten or more. The chain recombines TRBV9 with TRBJ1-4; 7 positions agree with TRBD1. The length of the CDR3 is 13 residues. Trimming cost V 2 bases and J 7 bases; bases outside gene matches: 2. Germline V gene data show CDR1 as SGDLS and CDR2 as YYNGEE. The CDR3 sequence: CASSVTGVEKLFF. Here the CDR3 DNA reads TGTGCCAGCAGCGTCACAGGGGTTGAAAAACTGTTTTTT. The variable domain in full, completed from reference TRBV9 and TRBJ1-4, reads DSGVTQTPKHLITATGQRVTLRCSPRSGDLSVYWYQQSLDQGLQFLIQYYNGEERAKGNILERFSAQQFPDLHSELNLSSLELGDSALYFCASSVTGVEKLFFGSGTQLSVL.

This clonotype has ten or more counts. This chain links TRBV7-9 with TRBJ2-6; the D is unclear. This CDR3 is 13 amino acids long. V shed 4 bases and J shed 0 bases, with 1 base lying between them. Germline values: CDR1 SEHNR, CDR2 FQNEAQ (reference sequence). Here the CDR3 reads CASSSSGANVLTF. In DNA form, the CDR3 reads TGTGCCAGCAGCTCCTCTGGGGCCAACGTCCTGACTTTC.

The CDR3 is CATSEGQETQYF. For the CDR3, the DNA is TGTGCCACCAGTGAAGGACAAGAGACCCAGTACTTC. This sequence joins TRBV24-1 and TRBJ2-5; unclear D gene. Trimming took off 4 bases at V and 2 bases at J, with 4 bases between the two ends. The CDR3 contains 12 residues. Germline assignment: CDR1 KGHDR and CDR2 SFDVKD.

With respect to this clonotype: Its ends do not fully match the called genes, so a read error is possible. The chain joins TRBV29-1 to TRBJ1-4, with 7 positions matching TRBD1. CDR3 size: 14 residues. Germline V gene sequence: CDR1 SQVTM, CDR2 ANQGSEA. The CDR3 region is CSIEMAQGDEKLFF. The DNA of the CDR3 is TGCAGCATTGAAATGGCTCAGGGGGACGAAAAACTGTTTTTC.

This clonotype was seen ten or more times. The chain combines TRBV24-1 with TRBJ2-7; D remains unclear. CDR3 length: 14 residues. The V end lost 0 bases, the J end lost 2 bases, and 7 bases lay between the germline ends. CDR1 KGHDR and CDR2 SFDVKD come from the germline V gene. In DNA, the CDR3 is TGTGCCACCAGTGATTTGACAGAGACCTACGAGCAGTACTTC. Translation: CATSDLTETYEQYF.

This clonotype has only one observation. A much bigger clone sits one base away, suggesting this may be a read error. The chain recombines TRBV7-2 with TRBJ2-5, with D possibly being TRBD1 (7 bases). The CDR3 is made up of 15 amino acids. Per the germline V gene, CDR1 is SGHTA and CDR2 is FQGNSA. CDR3 residues: CAGSTVEGARETQYF. In nucleotides, the CDR3 is TGTGCCGGCAGCACCGTGGAGGGGGCGCGGGAGACCCAGTACTTC.

This clonotype appeared many times. The J gene is TRBJ1-5, the V gene TRBV7-2; D is perhaps TRBD1 (5 bases). Germline V gene data show CDR1 as SGHTA and CDR2 as FQGNSA. V was shortened by 0 bases and J by 3 bases, with 12 bases between the two germline ends. This CDR3 spans 16 amino acids. The CDR3 nucleotides read TGTGCCAGCAGCTTAGCGGCAGGGTCAAACAATCAGCCCCAGCATTTT. The encoded protein is CASSLAAGSNNQPQHF.

On this clonotype itself: A much larger clone lies a single base off, so this may be a read error. The V and J genes are TRBV29-1 and TRBJ2-5; D is perhaps TRBD1 (7 bases). Trimming left V 6 bases short and J 4 bases short, with 15 bases between. Germline CDR1 and CDR2: SQVTM and ANQGSEA. The CDR3 sequence is 13 residues long. The CDR3 reads CSVLAGGLETQYF. The CDR3, as DNA: TGCAGCGTGCTGGCAGGGGGGTTAGAGACCCAGTACTTC.

Concerning this clonotype itself: A read error is possible here, since a much larger clone lies one base away. A read error is likely, as this CDR3 ends without the conserved phenylalanine or tryptophan. V and J are TRBV20-1 and TRBJ1-1; no firm D call. CDR3 length: 14 residues. V lost 6 bases, J lost 4 bases, and 18 bases lay in between. The germline V gene encodes CDR1 DFQATT and CDR2 SNEGSKA (reference sequence). The CDR3 region has the DNA TGCAGTGCAGTACTACTAACGGGTGCCACTGAAGCTTTCCTT. Translated, it gives CSAVLLTGATEAFL.

On this clonotype: A much larger clone lies a single base off, so this may be a read error. V usage is TRBV24-1 and J usage is TRBJ1-4; D gene uncertain. Looked up from germline, CDR1 is KGHDR and CDR2 is SFDVKD. CDR3 length: 16 residues. DNA for the CDR3: TGTGCCACCAGTGACCCGGTACCCTTAACTAATGAAAGACTGTTTTTT. As protein: CATSDPVPLTNERLFF.

This clonotype was picked up a small number of times. V is TRBV6-6 and J is TRBJ2-2; D might be TRBD1 or TRBD2, each matching 5 bases. CDR3 size: 14 residues. Trimming removed 6 bases at V and 1 base at J, with 9 bases between. The V gene's germline CDR1 is MNHNY and CDR2 SVGAGI (reference sequence). CDR3 sequence reads: CASRGVGNTGELFF. CDR3 DNA: TGTGCCAGCAGGGGGGTGGGGAACACCGGGGAGCTGTTTTTT.

The J gene is TRBJ2-5, the V gene TRBV29-1, with TRBD1 as a possible D gene (6 bases). Germline V gene sequence: CDR1 SQVTM, CDR2 ANQGSEA. The CDR3 length is 15 residues. Trimming took 5 bases from V and 5 from J, leaving 21 bases between them. The CDR3 is CSVQGTGRVGETQYF. DNA of the CDR3: TGCAGCGTTCAGGGGACGGGAAGGGTTGGGGAGACCCAGTACTTC.

This clonotype was picked up a small number of times. The chain joins TRBV11-2 to TRBJ1-1; D gene uncertain. The CDR3 runs 14 residues. Between the trimmed V and J ends, which lost 5 bases and 0 bases, there was a span of 10 bases. Germline lookup yields CDR1 SGHAT and CDR2 FQNNGV. This chain's CDR3 is CASSPREMNTEAFF. CDR3 DNA: TGTGCCAGCAGCCCCCGAGAGATGAACACTGAAGCTTTCTTT.

The genes are TRBV30 and TRBJ1-6; D is perhaps TRBD1 (6 bases). The CDR3 has 15 residues. Germline V gene data show CDR1 as GTSNPN and CDR2 as SVGIG (reference sequence). The ends were cut back, 1 base at V and 6 bases at J, with 13 bases in the middle. CDR3 residues: CAWSEGLGANSPLHF. The CDR3 region has the DNA TGTGCCTGGAGTGAAGGTTTGGGGGCTAATTCACCCCTCCACTTT.

In this sample, this clonotype turned up many times. The V gene is TRBV7-9, the J gene TRBJ2-1; 9 nucleotides align to TRBD2. The CDR3 runs 15 residues. V dropped 1 base and J dropped 6; count of bases not matched to a gene: 4. Germline V gene lookup returns CDR1 SEHNR and CDR2 FQNEAQ (reference sequence). The CDR3 DNA follows: TGTGCCAGCAGCTTAGTCAGCGGGGGGTCCAATGAGCAGTTCTTC. It is translated as CASSLVSGGSNEQFF. Using reference TRBV7-9 and TRBJ2-1 for the parts outside the CDR3, the full variable domain is DTGVSQNPRHKITKRGQNVTFRCDPISEHNRLYWYRQTLGQGPEFLTYFQNEAQLEKSRLLSDRFSAERPKGSFSTLEIQRTEQGDSAMYLCASSLVSGGSNEQFFGPGTRLTVL.

This chain connects TRBV9 to TRBJ2-7, with 7 bases aligning to TRBD2. Germline V gene lookup returns CDR1 SGDLS and CDR2 YYNGEE. V dropped 7 bases and J dropped 5; count of bases not matched to a gene: 3. The CDR3 runs 11 residues. The CDR3 region is CASRGGDEQYF. DNA for the CDR3: TGTGCCAGCCGGGGAGGGGACGAGCAGTACTTC. Complete variable domain (other parts from reference TRBV9 and TRBJ2-7): DSGVTQTPKHLITATGQRVTLRCSPRSGDLSVYWYQQSLDQGLQFLIQYYNGEERAKGNILERFSAQQFPDLHSELNLSSLELGDSALYFCASRGGDEQYFGPGTRLTVT.

The chain recombines TRBV10-3 with TRBJ2-5; D gene uncertain. This CDR3 spans 14 amino acids. V was clipped by 0 bases and J by 9 bases, with 14 bases between them. Looked up from germline, CDR1 is ENHRY and CDR2 is SYGVKD. The CDR3 DNA reads as TGTGCCATCAGTGAGTCCATTTACGATCAGCCCCAGTACTTC. Translated: CAISESIYDQPQYF.

In this sample, this clonotype turned up once. The V call is TRBV10-3, the J call TRBJ1-2; 9 positions agree with TRBD1. V gave up 0 bases and J gave up 3 bases; unmatched junction bases: 5. The germline V gene has CDR1 ENHRY and CDR2 SYGVKD. The CDR3 is 16 residues long. Here the CDR3 DNA reads TGTGCCATCAGTGAGTCAGGGACAGGGTTTGACTATGGCTACACCTTC. This translates into CAISESGTGFDYGYTF.

This clonotype has a handful of counts. The rearrangement joins TRBV12-3 or TRBV12-4 to TRBJ1-3; possibly TRBD1 for D (5 bases). The ends were cut back, 3 bases at V and 0 bases at J, with 9 bases in the middle. The CDR3 consists of 15 residues. The CDR3 sequence is CASSFQGPSGNTIYF. DNA of the CDR3: TGTGCCAGCAGTTTTCAGGGCCCCTCTGGAAACACCATATATTTT.

The chain couples TRBV4-3 to TRBJ1-5, with 8 bases that match TRBD1. Germline-derived CDR1 and CDR2 are LGHNA and YSLEER. With V trimmed by 0 bases and J by 7 bases, 8 bases remained unmatched. This CDR3 has 16 amino acids. The CDR3 region has the DNA TGCGCCAGCAGCCAAGATTTGTCAGGGGGCGGGCAGCCCCAGCATTTT. Residues: CASSQDLSGGGQPQHF.

This clonotype was recorded only once. The chain carries TRBV25-1 and TRBJ1-4; a weak D match, TRBD1 (6 bases). Trimming cost V 5 bases and J 7 bases, with 11 bases left between them. The CDR3 totals 13 residues. Germline V gene lookup returns CDR1 MGHDK and CDR2 SYGVNS. CDR3 protein: CASSSGGGEKLFF. DNA for the CDR3: TGTGCCAGCAGTTCGGGGGGCGGTGAAAAACTGTTTTTT.

This clonotype has just a few counts. The CDR3 sequence is CASTLGPFSATEAFF. The CDR3 coding sequence is TGTGCCAGCACCCTGGGTCCTTTTTCGGCCACTGAAGCTTTCTTT. This chain uses TRBV7-9 with TRBJ1-1, with D unclear. V dropped 7 bases and J dropped 4 bases, with 19 bases sitting between them. Germline CDR1 SEHNR, CDR2 FQNEAQ (reference sequence). The CDR3 length is 15 residues.

This clonotype has a count of ten or more. The chain couples TRBV7-7 to TRBJ2-5; the D gene is possibly TRBD1 (6 bases). CDR3 length equals 13 residues. Germline CDR1 reads SSHAT; CDR2 reads FNYEAQ (reference sequence). V lost 4 bases and J 5 bases, leaving 11 bases between the germline ends. The CDR3 nucleotides read TGTGCCAGCAGCTCCCACAGGGAGGAGACCCAGTACTTC. Translating it yields CASSSHREETQYF.

There are many counts of this clonotype. The chain has TRBV19 and TRBJ1-6; 10 positions agree with TRBD1. This CDR3 is 16 amino acids long. The V and J ends lost 8 bases and 5 bases, in that order; junction bases with no gene match: 9. Per germline, CDR1 LNHDA and CDR2 SQIVND (reference sequence). The CDR3 sequence is CASRRGTGENNSPLHF. CDR3 coding DNA: TGTGCCAGTCGCCGAGGGACAGGGGAAAATAATTCACCCCTCCACTTT.

This clonotype was seen at least ten times. The CDR3 DNA sequence: TGCAGTGCTAGAGTGACAGATAATTCACCCCTCCACTTT. Translated: CSARVTDNSPLHF. The chain is built from TRBV20-1 and TRBJ1-6; D is possibly TRBD1 (5 bases). Germline CDR1 reads DFQATT; CDR2 reads SNEGSKA (reference sequence). This CDR3 has 13 residues. Trimming removed 1 base from V and 5 bases from J, with 6 bases in between.

This clonotype turned up a few times. The V call is TRBV4-1, the J call TRBJ2-7; the D gene is possibly TRBD2 (6 bases). Germline CDR1 is MGHRA and CDR2 is YSYEKL. Between the trimmed V and J ends, which lost 1 base and 3 bases, there was a span of 13 bases. The CDR3 is 15 residues long. The chain's CDR3 is CASSQGTKLGYEQYF. DNA for the CDR3: TGCGCCAGCAGCCAAGGGACTAAGCTAGGCTACGAGCAGTACTTC.

CDR3 nucleotide sequence: TGTGCCAGCAGTATACGGACAGGGCAAGAAAAACTGTTTTTT. Its translation is CASSIRTGQEKLFF. The chain recombines TRBV6-1 with TRBJ1-4; 8 bases are shared with TRBD1. Trimming removed 5 bases from V and 8 bases from J; junction bases left unmatched: 7. CDR1 and CDR2 from the germline V gene are MNHNS and SASEGT. The CDR3 extends over 14 amino acids.